Listed below are T cell receptor beta chains from one sample, sequenced in a study of T-cell reconstitution after alpha-beta-depleted transplantation in children. MiXCR was run by TCRdb on the PCR reads, yielding one entry per CDR3 protein. Of under 850,000 distinct CDR3 sequences in the sample, approximately 14% were seen once. The source was PBMCs, collected before TCRalphabeta/CD19-depleted stem cell transplant. All receptors derive from a girl aged 2 to 9 with congenital amegakaryocytic thrombocytopenia, due to receive a stem cell transplant. Each CDR3 is given with its conserved first and last residue. Fields, in order: V gene, D gene, clone size, J gene, CDR3 DNA, CDR3 protein. D genes are given only for firm matches. Size values are once, few and many counts, or a class for expanded clones, and some rows have none.

>TRBV27|.|many|TRBJ2-7
TGTGCCAGCAGACCCTTCAGGACGGAGCCGACTAGAGCAGGGGAGCAGTACTTC
CASRPFRTEPTRAGEQYF
>TRBV5-5|.|many|TRBJ2-1
TGTGCCAGCAGCTTTACGACTAACCAAAGGGGACACAATGAGCAGTTCTTC
CASSFTTNQRGHNEQFF
>TRBV12-3/TRBV12-4|TRBD1|many|TRBJ1-2
TGTGCCAGCAGCTCGGACAGGCTATCTCCTAGGGGGTATGGCTACACCTTC
CASSSDRLSPRGYGYTF
>TRBV11-1|.|few|TRBJ1-5
TGTGCCAGCAGCTCTACAGACGGGAGATATAGCAATCAGCCCCAGCATTTT
CASSSTDGRYSNQPQHF
>TRBV29-1|.|few|TRBJ2-1
TGCAGCGTTGTCATGACCACTGAGCAGTTCTTC
CSVVMTTEQFF
>TRBV24-1|.|few|TRBJ2-7
TGTGCCACCGAATGGGACGGACTATACGAGCAGTACTTC
CATEWDGLYEQYF
>TRBV20-1|.|.|TRBJ2-5
TGCAGTGTCACAGGGTCGCGAGAGACCCAGTACTTC
CSVTGSRETQYF
>TRBV28|TRBD2|few|TRBJ2-5
TGTGCCAGCAGTTTGCCTAGCGGGAGAGAGACCCAGTACTTC
CASSLPSGRETQYF
>TRBV15|.|many|TRBJ2-7
TGTGCCACCAGCAGTAGGGTTCTGTCTACCTACGAGCAGTACTTC
CATSSRVLSTYEQYF
>TRBV20-1|TRBD2|many|TRBJ2-3
TGCAGTGCCATCCTAGCGGGAGGTTCAGATACGCAGTATTTT
CSAILAGGSDTQYF
>TRBV5-1|.|.|TRBJ2-3
TGCGCCAGCAGCTGGGGCGTGGCAGGGGCACGGAAAGATACGCAGTATTTT
CASSWGVAGARKDTQYF
>TRBV7-2|.|once|TRBJ2-1
TGTGCCAGCAGCTCCCCGGGACTGGACTGCGATGAGCAGTTCTTC
CASSSPGLDCDEQFF
>TRBV20-1|TRBD2|many|TRBJ2-3
TGCAGTGCTAGAGCGGGAGGGCCTTACACGCAGTATTTT
CSARAGGPYTQYF
>TRBV30|.|few|TRBJ2-1
TGTGCCTGGAGGACGGGACTTAATGAGCAGTTCTTC
CAWRTGLNEQFF
>TRBV12-3/TRBV12-4|.|many|TRBJ1-1
TGTGCCAGCAGTTTACTAGGGCCCGGGTATGAAGCTTTCTTT
CASSLLGPGYEAFF
>TRBV11-3|.|many|TRBJ2-1
TGTGCCAGCAGCCCTACCTATGCGGGAATCTCCTACAATGAGCAGTTCTTC
CASSPTYAGISYNEQFF
>TRBV18|.|.|TRBJ1-1
TGTGCCAGCTCAGAACAGGTTAACACTGAAGCGTTCTTT
CASSEQVNTEAFF
>TRBV6-1|.|many|TRBJ2-2
TGTGCCAGCTTAGTGCGGCCCCCCCTTGTCCAGCTGAACACCGGGGAGCTGTTTTTT
CASLVRPPLVQLNTGELFF
>TRBV29-1|TRBD2|.|TRBJ2-7
TGCAGCGTAAGGCGGGAGAAGCAGTACTTC
CSVRREKQYF
>TRBV5-1|TRBD1|many|TRBJ2-7
TGCGCCAGCAGCTCTCGTTTTCCCTTAGGACAGGCCATAACCTACGAGCAGTACTTC
CASSSRFPLGQAITYEQYF
>TRBV5-6|TRBD2|few|TRBJ2-2
TGTGCCAGCAGCCGGGGACTAGCGGGATTCCCCGGGGAGCTGTTTTTT
CASSRGLAGFPGELFF
>TRBV4-1|.|.|TRBJ1-6
TGCGCCAGCAGCCAAGAGGGGGCCCTTCATATCTCACCCCTCCACTTT
CASSQEGALHISPLHF
>TRBV29-1|.|many|TRBJ1-1
TGCAGCGCGGGACATATGAACACTGAAGCTTTCTTT
CSAGHMNTEAFF
>TRBV20-1|TRBD2|.|TRBJ2-7
TGCAGTGCTAGTCCCTTGACTAGCGGCTACGAGCAGTACTTC
CSASPLTSGYEQYF
>TRBV2|.|few|TRBJ2-4
TGTGCCAGCAGTGATCCCCCCGTAAACATTCAGTACTTC
CASSDPPVNIQYF
>TRBV20-1|.|.|TRBJ1-5
TGCAGTGCTAGTGCGGCAGGCACGAATCAGCCCCAGCATTTT
CSASAAGTNQPQHF
>TRBV5-1|.|.|TRBJ2-1
TGCGCCAGCAGTACGTCAAGCGGGTGGAATGAGCAGTTCTTC
CASSTSSGWNEQFF
>TRBV12-3/TRBV12-4|TRBD1|few|TRBJ2-1
TGTGCCAGCAGTTATTACAGGGGCTCCTACAATGAGCAGTTCTTC
CASSYYRGSYNEQFF
>TRBV20-1|.|many|TRBJ2-7
TGCAGTGCTAACAATCAGGGGTTCTCCTACGAGCAGTACTTC
CSANNQGFSYEQYF
>TRBV20-1|.|.|TRBJ1-1
TGCAGTGCTAGTAGTTCCTGGGCGAACACTGAAGCTTTCTTT
CSASSSWANTEAFF
>TRBV6-1|.|few|TRBJ2-1
TGTGCCAGCACCTTCGGAGCCTCCTACAATGAGCAGTTCTTC
CASTFGASYNEQFF
>TRBV5-1|.|few|TRBJ2-7
TGCGCCAGCAGCTCGACAGACGGCAGCTACGAGCAGTACTTC
CASSSTDGSYEQYF
>TRBV20-1|TRBD2|many|TRBJ2-1
TGCAGTGCCAAACTAGCGGAAAACAATGAGCAGTTCTTC
CSAKLAENNEQFF
>TRBV28|TRBD1|many|TRBJ1-1
TGTGCCAGCAGTTTGACAGGGGCCCTCACTGAAGCTTTCTTT
CASSLTGALTEAFF
>TRBV25-1|.|few|TRBJ2-7
TGTGCCAGCAGTGGACAAATATCCCACTCCTACGAGCAGTACTTC
CASSGQISHSYEQYF
>TRBV3-1|.|.|TRBJ2-1
TGTGCCAGCAGCCAAACCGGACTCGAAAAATACAATGAGCAGTTCTTC
CASSQTGLEKYNEQFF
>TRBV7-7|.|many|TRBJ1-2
TGTGCCAGCAGCTTAGCTCTCCCGCGGACGGATGGCTACACCTTC
CASSLALPRTDGYTF
>TRBV28|.|.|TRBJ2-7
TGTGCCAGCAGTTCCTCGGGGGTCCACTACGAGCAGTACTTC
CASSSSGVHYEQYF
>TRBV20-1|.|many|TRBJ2-3
TGCAGTGCTAGAGATTTAGCAGATACGCAGTATTTT
CSARDLADTQYF
>TRBV28|TRBD2|many|TRBJ2-5
TGTGCCACGGGACTACTTGTCCAAGAGACCCAGTACTTC
CATGLLVQETQYF
>TRBV5-1|TRBD2|.|TRBJ2-1
TGCGCCAGCAGGGGACTAGCGGGAGACGATGAGCAGTTCTTC
CASRGLAGDDEQFF
>TRBV12-5|.|.|TRBJ1-1
TGTGCTAGTGGTTTGGGACACGCAGTAGAAGCTTTCTTT
CASGLGHAVEAFF